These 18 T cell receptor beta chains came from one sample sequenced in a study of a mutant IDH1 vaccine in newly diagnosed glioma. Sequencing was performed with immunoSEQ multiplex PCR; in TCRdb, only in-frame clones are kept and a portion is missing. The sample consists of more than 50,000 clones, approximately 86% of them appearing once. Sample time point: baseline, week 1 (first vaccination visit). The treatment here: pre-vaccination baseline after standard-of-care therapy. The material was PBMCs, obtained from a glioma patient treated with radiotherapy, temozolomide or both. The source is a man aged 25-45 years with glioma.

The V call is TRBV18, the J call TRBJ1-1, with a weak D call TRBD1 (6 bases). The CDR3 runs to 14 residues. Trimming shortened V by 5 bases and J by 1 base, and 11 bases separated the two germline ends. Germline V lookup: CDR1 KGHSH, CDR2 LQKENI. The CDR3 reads CASSLQGPNTEAFF. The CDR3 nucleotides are TGTGCCAGCTCATTACAGGGCCCGAACACTGAAGCTTTCTTT.

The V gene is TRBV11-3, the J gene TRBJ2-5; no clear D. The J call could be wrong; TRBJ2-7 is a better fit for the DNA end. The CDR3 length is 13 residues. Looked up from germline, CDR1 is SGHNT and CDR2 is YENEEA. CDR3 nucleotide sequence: TGTGCCAGCAGCTTATCTCGGTCCTACGAGCAGTACTTC. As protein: CASSLSRSYEQYF.

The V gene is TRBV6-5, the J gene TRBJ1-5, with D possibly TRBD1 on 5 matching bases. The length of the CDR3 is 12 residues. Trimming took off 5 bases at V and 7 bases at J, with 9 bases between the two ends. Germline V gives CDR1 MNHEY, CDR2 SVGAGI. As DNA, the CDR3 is TGTGCCAGCAGTCAGGGTGGACAGCCCCAGCATTTT. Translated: CASSQGGQPQHF.

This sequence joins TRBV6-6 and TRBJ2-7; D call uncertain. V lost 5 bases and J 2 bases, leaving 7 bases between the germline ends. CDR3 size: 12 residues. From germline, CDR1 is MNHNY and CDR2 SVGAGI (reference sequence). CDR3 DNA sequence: TGTGCCAGCAGTCCCTCGACCTACGAGCAGTACTTC. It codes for CASSPSTYEQYF.

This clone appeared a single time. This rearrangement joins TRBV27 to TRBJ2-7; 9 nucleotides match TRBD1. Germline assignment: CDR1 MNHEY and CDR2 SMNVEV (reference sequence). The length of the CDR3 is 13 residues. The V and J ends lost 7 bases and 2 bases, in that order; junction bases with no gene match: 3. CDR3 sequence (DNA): TGTGCCAGCATGAGGACAGGGGCCTACGAGCAGTACTTC. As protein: CASMRTGAYEQYF.

CDR3 DNA sequence: TGTGCCAGTAGTATAGTTTACACTTCGTCTTCACCCCTCCACTTT. Its translation is CASSIVYTSSSPLHF. The V gene is TRBV19, the J gene TRBJ1-6, with unresolved D. Germline V gene data show CDR1 as LNHDA and CDR2 as SQIVND (reference sequence). The CDR3 has 15 residues. Trimming shortened V by 1 base and J by 9 bases, and 13 bases separated the two germline ends.

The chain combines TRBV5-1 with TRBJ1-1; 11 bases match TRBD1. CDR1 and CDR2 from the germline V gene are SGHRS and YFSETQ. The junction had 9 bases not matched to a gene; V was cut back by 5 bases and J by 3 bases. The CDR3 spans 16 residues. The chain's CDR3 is CASRPGQGAGDTEAFF. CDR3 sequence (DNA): TGCGCCAGCAGACCAGGACAGGGGGCTGGGGACACTGAAGCTTTCTTT.

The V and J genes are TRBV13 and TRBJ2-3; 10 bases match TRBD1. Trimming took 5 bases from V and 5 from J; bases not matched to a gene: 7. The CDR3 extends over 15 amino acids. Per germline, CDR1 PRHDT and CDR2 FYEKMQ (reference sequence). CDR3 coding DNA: TGTGCCAGCAGCCACTGGGACAGGGGAGGAGATACGCAGTATTTT. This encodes CASSHWDRGGDTQYF.

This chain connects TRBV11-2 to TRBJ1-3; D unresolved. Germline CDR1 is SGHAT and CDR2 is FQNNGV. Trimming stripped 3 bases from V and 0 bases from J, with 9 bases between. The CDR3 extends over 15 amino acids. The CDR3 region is CASSFEPSSGNTIYF. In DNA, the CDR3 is TGTGCCAGCAGCTTTGAACCGAGCTCTGGAAACACCATATATTTT.

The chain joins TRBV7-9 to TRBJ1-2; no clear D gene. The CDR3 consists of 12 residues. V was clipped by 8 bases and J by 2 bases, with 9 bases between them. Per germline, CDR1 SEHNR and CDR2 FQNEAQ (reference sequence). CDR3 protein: CASVQGNYGYTF. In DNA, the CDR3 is TGTGCCAGCGTTCAAGGGAACTATGGCTACACCTTC. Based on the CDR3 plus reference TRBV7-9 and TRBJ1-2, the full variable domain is DTGVSQNPRHKITKRGQNVTFRCDPISEHNRLYWYRQTLGQGPEFLTYFQNEAQLEKSRLLSDRFSAERPKGSFSTLEIQRTEQGDSAMYLCASVQGNYGYTFGSGTRLTVV.

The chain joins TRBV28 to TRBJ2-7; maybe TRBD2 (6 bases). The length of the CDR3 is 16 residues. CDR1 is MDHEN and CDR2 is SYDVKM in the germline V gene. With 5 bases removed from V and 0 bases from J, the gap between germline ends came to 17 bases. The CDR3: CASSNGTQPLSYEQYF. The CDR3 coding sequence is TGTGCCAGCAGTAACGGGACTCAACCTCTCTCCTACGAGCAGTACTTC.

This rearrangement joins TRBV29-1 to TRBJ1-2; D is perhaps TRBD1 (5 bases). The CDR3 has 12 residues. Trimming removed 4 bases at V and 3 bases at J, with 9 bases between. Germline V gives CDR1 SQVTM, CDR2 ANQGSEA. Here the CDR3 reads CSVVGVYYGYTF. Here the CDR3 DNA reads TGCAGCGTTGTAGGGGTTTACTATGGCTACACCTTC.

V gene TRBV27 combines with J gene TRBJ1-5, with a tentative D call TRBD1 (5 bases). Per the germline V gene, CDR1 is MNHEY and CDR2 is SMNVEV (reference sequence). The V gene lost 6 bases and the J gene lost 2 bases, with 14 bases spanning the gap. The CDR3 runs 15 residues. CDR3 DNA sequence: TGTGCCAGCAGGCACAGGAGCGATGGCAATCAGCCCCAGCATTTT. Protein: CASRHRSDGNQPQHF.

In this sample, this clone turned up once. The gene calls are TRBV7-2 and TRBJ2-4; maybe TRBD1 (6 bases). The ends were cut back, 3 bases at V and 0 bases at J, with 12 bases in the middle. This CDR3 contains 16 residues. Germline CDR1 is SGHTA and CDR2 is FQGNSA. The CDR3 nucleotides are TGTGCCAGCAGCTTTTCGGGACAAGTAGCCAAAAACATTCAGTACTTC. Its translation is CASSFSGQVAKNIQYF. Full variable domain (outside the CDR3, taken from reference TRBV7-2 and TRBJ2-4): GAGVSQSPSNKVTEKGKDVELRCDPISGHTALYWYRQSLGQGLEFLIYFQGNSAPDKSGLPSDRFSAERTGGSVSTLTIQRTQQEDSAVYLCASSFSGQVAKNIQYFGAGTRLSVL.

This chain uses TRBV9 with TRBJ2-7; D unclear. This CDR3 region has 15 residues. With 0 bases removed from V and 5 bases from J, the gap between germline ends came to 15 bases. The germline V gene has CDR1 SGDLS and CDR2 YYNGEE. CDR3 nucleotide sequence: TGTGCCAGCAGCGTAGACGGAAGACCGGATGACGAGCAGTACTTC. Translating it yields CASSVDGRPDDEQYF.

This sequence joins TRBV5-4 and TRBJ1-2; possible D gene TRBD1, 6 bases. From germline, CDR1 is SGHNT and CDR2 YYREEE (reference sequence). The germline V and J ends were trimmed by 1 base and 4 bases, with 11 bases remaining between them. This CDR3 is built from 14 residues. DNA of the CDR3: TGTGCCAGCAGCTTGACAGGGTCAGGCTATGGCTACACCTTC. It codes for CASSLTGSGYGYTF.

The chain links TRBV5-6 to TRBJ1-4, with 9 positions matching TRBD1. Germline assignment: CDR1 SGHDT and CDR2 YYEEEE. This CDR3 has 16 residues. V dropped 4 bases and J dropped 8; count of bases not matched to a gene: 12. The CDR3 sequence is CASSPGPGQGSEKLFF. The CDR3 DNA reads TGTGCCAGCAGCCCAGGGCCGGGACAGGGTTCGGAAAAACTGTTTTTT.

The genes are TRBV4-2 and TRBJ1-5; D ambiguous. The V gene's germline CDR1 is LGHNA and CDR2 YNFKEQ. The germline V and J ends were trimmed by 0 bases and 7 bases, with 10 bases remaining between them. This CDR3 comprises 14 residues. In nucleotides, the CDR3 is TGTGCCAGCAGCCAAGACGGAGTTAAGCAGCCCCAGCATTTT. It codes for CASSQDGVKQPQHF.